This record looks at one T cell receptor beta chain sequence and its context. This sample was taken from a study of blood T cell repertoires in COVID-19. CDR3 length equals 13 residues. The V end was cut by 3 bases, the J end by 0 bases, with 6 bases between. Profiling relied on immunoSEQ multiplex PCR, and the TCRdb table lists in-frame clones only, not all of them. The table shows some 74,000 clones, with 80% to 90% occurring only once. Sequencing used peripheral blood. This receptor was obtained from an elderly woman with active or convalescent COVID-19. This chain links TRBV12-3 or TRBV12-4 with TRBJ2-7, with D uncertain. CDR3 in DNA: TGTGCCAGCAGTTTCACGGTCTCCTACGAGCAGTACTTC. Protein sequence: CASSFTVSYEQYF.